This T cell receptor beta chain derives from a study of blood T cell repertoires in COVID-19. Turning to the study itself: From T cells, B-cell-depleted T cells, or PBMCs came the material, which was cDNA or gDNA.

Concerning this clone itself: At one of its ends the junction is not consistent with the germline gene, which may arise from a read error.

Authors' processing steps: Researchers report that nucleated cell counts were estimated from reference gene primer amplification. Assay: immunoSEQ multiplex PCR; the TCRdb copy retains only in-frame clones and omits some. D and trimming come from the DNA, and the V and J calls and clone size come from that table. Of about 240,000 clones in the sample, over 90% are singletons; the top ten hold around 0.86%. The CDR3 totals 15 residues. Germline CDR1 reads KGHSH; CDR2 reads LQKENI. Patients from Seattle were sampled longitudinally, starting during active infection. The rearrangement joins TRBV18 to TRBJ2-7; 9 bases fit TRBD1. The TCR sequence derives from a man aged 25-45 years with COVID-19, enrolled during active disease. The sequencing input was peripheral blood. The CDR3 sequence is CASSPRRGQGYEQYF. The CDR3 region has the DNA TGTGCCAGCTCCCCACGGCGCGGACAGGGGTACGAGCAGTACTTC.